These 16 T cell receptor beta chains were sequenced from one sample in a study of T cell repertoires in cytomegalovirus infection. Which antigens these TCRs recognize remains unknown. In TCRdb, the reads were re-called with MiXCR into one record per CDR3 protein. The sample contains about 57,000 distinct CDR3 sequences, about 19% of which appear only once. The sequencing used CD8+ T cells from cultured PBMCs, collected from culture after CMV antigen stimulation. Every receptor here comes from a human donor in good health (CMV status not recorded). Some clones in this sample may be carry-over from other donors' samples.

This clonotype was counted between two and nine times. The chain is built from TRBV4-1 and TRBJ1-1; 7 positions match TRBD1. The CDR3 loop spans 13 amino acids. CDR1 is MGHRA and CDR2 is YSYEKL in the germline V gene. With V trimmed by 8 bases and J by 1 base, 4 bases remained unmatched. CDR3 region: CASADRKNTEAFF. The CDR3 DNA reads TGCGCCAGCGCGGACAGGAAGAACACTGAAGCTTTCTTT.

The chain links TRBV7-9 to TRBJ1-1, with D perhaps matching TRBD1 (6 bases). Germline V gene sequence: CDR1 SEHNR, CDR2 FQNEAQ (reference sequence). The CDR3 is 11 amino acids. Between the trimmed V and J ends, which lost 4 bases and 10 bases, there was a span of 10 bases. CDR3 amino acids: CASSSGTRAFF. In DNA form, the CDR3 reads TGTGCCAGCAGCTCCGGGACAAGAGCTTTCTTT. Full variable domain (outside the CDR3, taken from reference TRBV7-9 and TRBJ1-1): DTGVSQNPRHKITKRGQNVTFRCDPISEHNRLYWYRQTLGQGPEFLTYFQNEAQLEKSRLLSDRFSAERPKGSFSTLEIQRTEQGDSAMYLCASSSGTRAFFGQGTRLTVV.

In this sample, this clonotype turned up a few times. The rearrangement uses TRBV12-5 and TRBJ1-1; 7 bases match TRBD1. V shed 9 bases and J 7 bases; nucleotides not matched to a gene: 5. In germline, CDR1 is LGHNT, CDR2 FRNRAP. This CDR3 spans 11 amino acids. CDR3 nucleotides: TGTGCTAGCACACAGGGGAATGAAGCTTTCTTT. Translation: CASTQGNEAFF.

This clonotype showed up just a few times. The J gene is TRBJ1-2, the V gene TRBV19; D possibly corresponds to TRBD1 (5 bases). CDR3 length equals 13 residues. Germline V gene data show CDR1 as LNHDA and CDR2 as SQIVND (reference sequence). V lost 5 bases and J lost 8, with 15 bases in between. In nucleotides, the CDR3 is TGTGCCAGTAGTGAAAGGGGCGCGGCCGGCTACACCTTC. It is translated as CASSERGAAGYTF.

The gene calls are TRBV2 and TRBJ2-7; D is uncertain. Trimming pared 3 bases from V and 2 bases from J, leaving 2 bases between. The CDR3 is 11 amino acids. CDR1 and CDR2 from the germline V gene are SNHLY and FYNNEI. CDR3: CASSDTYEQYF. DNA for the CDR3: TGTGCCAGCAGTGATACCTACGAGCAGTACTTC.

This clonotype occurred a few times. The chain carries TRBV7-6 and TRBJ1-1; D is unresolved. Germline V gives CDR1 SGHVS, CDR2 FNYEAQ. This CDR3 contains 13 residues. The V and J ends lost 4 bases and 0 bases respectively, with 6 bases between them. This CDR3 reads CASSWEMNTEAFF. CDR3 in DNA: TGTGCCAGCAGCTGGGAGATGAACACTGAAGCTTTCTTT.

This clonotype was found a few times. The DNA of the CDR3 is TGTGCCAGCAGTTTAACCATGGGCAATCAGCCCCAGCATTTT. Translation gives CASSLTMGNQPQHF. V usage is TRBV27 and J usage is TRBJ1-5; no definite D call. The CDR3 has 14 amino acids. V gave up 2 bases and J gave up 2 bases, with 7 bases separating them. Germline-derived CDR1 and CDR2 are MNHEY and SMNVEV (reference sequence).

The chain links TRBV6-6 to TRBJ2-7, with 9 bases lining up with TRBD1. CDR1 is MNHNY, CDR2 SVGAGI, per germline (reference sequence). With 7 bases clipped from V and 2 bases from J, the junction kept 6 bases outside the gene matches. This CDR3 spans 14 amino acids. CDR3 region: CASTDRGEAYEQYF. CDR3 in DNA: TGTGCCAGCACAGACAGGGGGGAAGCCTACGAGCAGTACTTC.

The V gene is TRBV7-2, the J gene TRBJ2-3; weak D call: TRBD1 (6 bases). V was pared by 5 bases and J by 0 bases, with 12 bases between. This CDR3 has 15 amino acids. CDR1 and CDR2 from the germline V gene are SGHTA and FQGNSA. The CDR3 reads CASSGRTASTDTQYF. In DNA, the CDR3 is TGTGCCAGCAGCGGACGGACAGCTAGCACAGATACGCAGTATTTT. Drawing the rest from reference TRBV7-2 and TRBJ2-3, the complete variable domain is GAGVSQSPSNKVTEKGKDVELRCDPISGHTALYWYRQSLGQGLEFLIYFQGNSAPDKSGLPSDRFSAERTGGSVSTLTIQRTQQEDSAVYLCASSGRTASTDTQYFGPGTRLTVL.

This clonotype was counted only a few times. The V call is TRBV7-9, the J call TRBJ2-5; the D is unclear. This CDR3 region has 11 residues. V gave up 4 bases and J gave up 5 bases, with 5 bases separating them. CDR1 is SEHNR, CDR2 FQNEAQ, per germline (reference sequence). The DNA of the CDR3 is TGTGCCAGCAGCTCAAGGGAGACCCAGTACTTC. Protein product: CASSSRETQYF. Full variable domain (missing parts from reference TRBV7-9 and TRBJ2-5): DTGVSQNPRHKITKRGQNVTFRCDPISEHNRLYWYRQTLGQGPEFLTYFQNEAQLEKSRLLSDRFSAERPKGSFSTLEIQRTEQGDSAMYLCASSSRETQYFGPGTRLLVL.

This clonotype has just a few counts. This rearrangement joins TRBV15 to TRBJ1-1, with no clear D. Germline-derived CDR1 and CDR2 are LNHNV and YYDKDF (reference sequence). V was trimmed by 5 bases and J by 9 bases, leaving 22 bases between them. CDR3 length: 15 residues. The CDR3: CATSPDRGLSLKAFF. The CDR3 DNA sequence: TGTGCCACCAGCCCCGATCGAGGGTTGAGCCTCAAAGCTTTCTTT.

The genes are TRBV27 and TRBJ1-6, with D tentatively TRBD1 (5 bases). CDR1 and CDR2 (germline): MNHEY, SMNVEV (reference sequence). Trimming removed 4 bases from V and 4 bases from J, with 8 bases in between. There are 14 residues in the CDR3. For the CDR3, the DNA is TGTGCCAGCAGTTCCGGGGCTTATAATTCACCCCTCCACTTT. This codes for CASSSGAYNSPLHF.

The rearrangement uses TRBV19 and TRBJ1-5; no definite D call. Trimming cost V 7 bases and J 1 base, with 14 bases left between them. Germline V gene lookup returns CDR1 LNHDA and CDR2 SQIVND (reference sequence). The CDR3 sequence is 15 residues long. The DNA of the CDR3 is TGTGCCAGTAACAAGGACGGGAGAAGCAATCAGCCCCAGCATTTT. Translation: CASNKDGRSNQPQHF.

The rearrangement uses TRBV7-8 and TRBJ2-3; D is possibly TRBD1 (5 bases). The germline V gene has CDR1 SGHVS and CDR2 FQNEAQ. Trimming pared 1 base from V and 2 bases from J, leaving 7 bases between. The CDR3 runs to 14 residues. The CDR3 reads CASSLEGITDTQYF. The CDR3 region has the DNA TGTGCCAGCAGCTTAGAGGGGATCACAGATACGCAGTATTTT.

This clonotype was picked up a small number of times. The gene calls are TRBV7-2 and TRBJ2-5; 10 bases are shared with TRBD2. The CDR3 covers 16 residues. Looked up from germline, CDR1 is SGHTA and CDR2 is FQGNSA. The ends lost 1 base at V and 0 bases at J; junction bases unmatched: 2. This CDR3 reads CASSLELAGYQETQYF. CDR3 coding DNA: TGTGCCAGCAGCTTAGAACTAGCGGGGTACCAAGAGACCCAGTACTTC.

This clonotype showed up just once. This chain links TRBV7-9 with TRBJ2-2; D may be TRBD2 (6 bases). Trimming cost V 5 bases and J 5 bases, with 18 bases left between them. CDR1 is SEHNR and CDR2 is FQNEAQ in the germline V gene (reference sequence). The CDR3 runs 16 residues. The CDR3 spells CASSPAGGEGTGELFF. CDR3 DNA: TGTGCCAGCAGCCCAGCCGGAGGGGAAGGGACCGGGGAGCTGTTTTTT.